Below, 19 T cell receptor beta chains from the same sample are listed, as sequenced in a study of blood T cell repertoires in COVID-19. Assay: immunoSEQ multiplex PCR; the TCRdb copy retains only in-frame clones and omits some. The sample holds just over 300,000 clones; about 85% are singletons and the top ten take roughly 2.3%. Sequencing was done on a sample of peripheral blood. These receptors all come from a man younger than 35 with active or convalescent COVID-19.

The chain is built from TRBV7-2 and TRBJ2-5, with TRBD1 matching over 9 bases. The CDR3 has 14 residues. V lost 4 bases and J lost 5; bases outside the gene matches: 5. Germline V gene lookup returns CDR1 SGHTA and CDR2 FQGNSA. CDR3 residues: CASSSTGGAETQYF. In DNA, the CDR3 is TGTGCCAGCAGCTCGACAGGGGGGGCTGAGACCCAGTACTTC.

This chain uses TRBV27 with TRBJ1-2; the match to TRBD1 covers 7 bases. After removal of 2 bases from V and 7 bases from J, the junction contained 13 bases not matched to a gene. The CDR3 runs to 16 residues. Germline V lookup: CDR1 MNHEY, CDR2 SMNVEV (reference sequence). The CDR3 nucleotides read TGTGCCAGCAGTTTAGCAGGGGACAGCCGTTTGGGTGGCTACACCTTC. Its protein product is CASSLAGDSRLGGYTF.

This chain's CDR3 is CSAGTGMTEAFF. CDR3 nucleotide sequence: TGCAGCGCCGGGACAGGGATGACTGAAGCTTTCTTT. This rearrangement joins TRBV29-1 to TRBJ1-1; 9 bases align to TRBD1. Germline lookup yields CDR1 SQVTM and CDR2 ANQGSEA. The CDR3 totals 12 residues. V shed 7 bases, J shed 5 bases, and the junction held 5 bases outside the gene matches. The full variable domain, rest sourced from reference TRBV29-1 and TRBJ1-1, is SAVISQKPSRDICQRGTSLTIQCQVDSQVTMMFWYRQQPGQSLTLIATANQGSEATYESGFVIDKFPISRPNLTFSTLTVSNMSPEDSSIYLCSAGTGMTEAFFGQGTRLTVV.

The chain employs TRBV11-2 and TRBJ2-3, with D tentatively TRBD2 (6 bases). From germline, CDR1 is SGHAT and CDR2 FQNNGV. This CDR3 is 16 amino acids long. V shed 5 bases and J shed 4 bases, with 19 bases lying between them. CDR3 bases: TGTGCCAGCAGCAGAACCGCGGGGTTGGGGGCAGATACGCAGTATTTT. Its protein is CASSRTAGLGADTQYF. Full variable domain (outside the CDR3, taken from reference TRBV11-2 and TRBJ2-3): EAGVAQSPRYKIIEKRQSVAFWCNPISGHATLYWYQQILGQGPKLLIQFQNNGVVDDSQLPKDRFSAERLKGVDSTLKIQPAKLEDSAVYLCASSRTAGLGADTQYFGPGTRLTVL.

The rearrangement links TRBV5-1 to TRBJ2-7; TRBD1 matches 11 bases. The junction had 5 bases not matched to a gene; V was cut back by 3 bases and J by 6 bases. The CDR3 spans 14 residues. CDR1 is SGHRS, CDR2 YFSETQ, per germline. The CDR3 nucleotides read TGCGCCAGCAGCTCCGGGACAGGGGGGTCCGAGCAGTACTTC. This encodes CASSSGTGGSEQYF.

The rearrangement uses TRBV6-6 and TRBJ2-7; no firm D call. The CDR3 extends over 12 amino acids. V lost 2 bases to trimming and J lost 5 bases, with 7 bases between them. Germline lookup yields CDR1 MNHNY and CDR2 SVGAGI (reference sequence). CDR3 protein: CASSYGDDEQYF. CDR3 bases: TGTGCCAGCAGTTACGGAGACGACGAGCAGTACTTC.

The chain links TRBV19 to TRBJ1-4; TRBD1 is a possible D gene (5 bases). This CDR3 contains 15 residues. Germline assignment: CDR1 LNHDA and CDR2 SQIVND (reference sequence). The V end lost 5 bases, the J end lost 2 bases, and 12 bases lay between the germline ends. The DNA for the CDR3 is TGTGCCAGTAGTCTCAGGGTTGGCACTAATGAAAAACTGTTTTTT. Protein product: CASSLRVGTNEKLFF.

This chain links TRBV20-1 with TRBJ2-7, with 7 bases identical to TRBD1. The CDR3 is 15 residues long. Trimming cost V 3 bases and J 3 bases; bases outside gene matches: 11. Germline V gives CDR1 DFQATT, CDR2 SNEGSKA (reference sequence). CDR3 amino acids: CSASTDRVSLYEQYF. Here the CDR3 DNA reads TGCAGTGCTAGTACTGACAGGGTCTCCCTCTACGAGCAGTACTTC.

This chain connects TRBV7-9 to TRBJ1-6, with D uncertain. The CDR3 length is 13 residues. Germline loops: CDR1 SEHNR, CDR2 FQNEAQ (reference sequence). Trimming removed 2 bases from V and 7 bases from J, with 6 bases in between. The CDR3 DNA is TGTGCCAGCAGCTTAACTCTCAATTCACCCCTCCACTTT. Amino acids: CASSLTLNSPLHF.

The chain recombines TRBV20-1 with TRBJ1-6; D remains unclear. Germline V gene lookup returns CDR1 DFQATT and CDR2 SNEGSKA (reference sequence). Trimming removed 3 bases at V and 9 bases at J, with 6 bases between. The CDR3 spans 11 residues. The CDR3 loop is CSASPSSPLHF. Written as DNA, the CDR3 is TGCAGTGCTAGCCCATCTTCACCCCTCCACTTT.

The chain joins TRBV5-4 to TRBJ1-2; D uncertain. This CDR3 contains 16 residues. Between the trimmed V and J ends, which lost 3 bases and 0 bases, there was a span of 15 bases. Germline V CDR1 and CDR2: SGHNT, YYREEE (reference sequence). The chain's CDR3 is CASSYNPGLANYGYTF. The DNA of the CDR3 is TGTGCCAGCAGCTACAACCCGGGGTTAGCTAACTATGGCTACACCTTC. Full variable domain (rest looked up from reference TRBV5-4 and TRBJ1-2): ETGVTQSPTHLIKTRGQQVTLRCSSQSGHNTVSWYQQALGQGPQFIFQYYREEENGRGNFPPRFSGLQFPNYSSELNVNALELDDSALYLCASSYNPGLANYGYTFGSGTRLTVV.

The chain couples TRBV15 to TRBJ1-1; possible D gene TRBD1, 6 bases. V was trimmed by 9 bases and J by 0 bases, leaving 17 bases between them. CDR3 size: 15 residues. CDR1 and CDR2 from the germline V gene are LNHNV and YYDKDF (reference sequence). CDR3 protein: CATKYRANMNTEAFF. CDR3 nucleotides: TGTGCCACAAAGTACAGGGCTAACATGAACACTGAAGCTTTCTTT.

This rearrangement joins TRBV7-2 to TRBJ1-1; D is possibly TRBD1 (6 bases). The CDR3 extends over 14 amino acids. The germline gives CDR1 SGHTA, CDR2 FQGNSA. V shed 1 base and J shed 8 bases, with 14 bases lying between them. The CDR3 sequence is CASSLERTAPEAFF. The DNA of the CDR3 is TGTGCCAGCAGCTTAGAAAGGACAGCCCCAGAAGCTTTCTTT.

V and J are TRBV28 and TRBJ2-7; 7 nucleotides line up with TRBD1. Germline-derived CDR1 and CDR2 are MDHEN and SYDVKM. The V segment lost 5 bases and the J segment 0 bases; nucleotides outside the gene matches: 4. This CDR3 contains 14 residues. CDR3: CASSQNRGSYEQYF. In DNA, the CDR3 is TGTGCCAGCAGTCAAAACAGGGGCTCCTACGAGCAGTACTTC.

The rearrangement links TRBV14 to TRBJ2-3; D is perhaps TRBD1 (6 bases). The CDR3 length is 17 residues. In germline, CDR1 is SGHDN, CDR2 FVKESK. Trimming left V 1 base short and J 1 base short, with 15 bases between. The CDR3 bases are TGTGCCAGCAGCCAAGGAGGGACATTCGTGGGCACAGATACGCAGTATTTT. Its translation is CASSQGGTFVGTDTQYF.

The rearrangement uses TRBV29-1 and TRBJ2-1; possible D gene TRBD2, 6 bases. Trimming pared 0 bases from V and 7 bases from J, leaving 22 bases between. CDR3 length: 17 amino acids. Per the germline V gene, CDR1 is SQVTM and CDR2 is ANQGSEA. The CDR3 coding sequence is TGCAGCGTTGAAGATCCGCGGTTAGCGGCCCCCGCGAATGAGCAGTTCTTC. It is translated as CSVEDPRLAAPANEQFF.

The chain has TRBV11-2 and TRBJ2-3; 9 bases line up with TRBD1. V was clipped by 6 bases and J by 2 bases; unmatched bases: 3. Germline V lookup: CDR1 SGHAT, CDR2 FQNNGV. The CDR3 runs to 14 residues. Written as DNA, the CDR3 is TGTGCCAGCAGAACAGGGGGCTCCACAGATACGCAGTATTTT. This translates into CASRTGGSTDTQYF.

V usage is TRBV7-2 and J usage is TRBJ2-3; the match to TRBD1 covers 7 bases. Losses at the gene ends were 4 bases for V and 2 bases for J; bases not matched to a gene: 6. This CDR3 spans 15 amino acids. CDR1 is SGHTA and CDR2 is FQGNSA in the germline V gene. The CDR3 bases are TGTGCCAGCAGCTCGGGACAGTTTTCCACAGATACGCAGTATTTT. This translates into CASSSGQFSTDTQYF.

CDR3: CASSQDRQGHYGYTF. In DNA, the CDR3 is TGCGCCAGCAGCCAAGATAGACAGGGCCACTATGGCTACACCTTC. V and J are TRBV4-3 and TRBJ1-2; 7 nucleotides match TRBD1. Germline V gene data show CDR1 as LGHNA and CDR2 as YSLEER. The CDR3 contains 15 residues. V lost 0 bases, J lost 3 bases, and 4 bases stayed unmatched.